The clone carrying this T cell receptor beta chain has more than one count but fewer than ten. Its antigen is not known. Germline lookup yields CDR1 MDHEN and CDR2 SYDVKM. With 6 bases clipped from V and 4 bases from J, the junction kept 9 bases outside the gene matches. There are 14 residues in the CDR3. The sample is drawn from a study of cytomegalovirus exposure and HLA in healthy donors. Healthy people donating bone marrow made up the donors. PCR was performed using 60 Vbeta and 13 Jbeta primers. Clones were sequenced by immunoSEQ multiplex PCR, and TCRdb holds only the in-frame ones, with some missing. The sample holds more than 110,000 clones, around 81% seen once. Study-level results: Later work found that TCR association rates differed between HLA loci; DRB1 had the most and HLA-C the fewest. It was reported that the classifier diagnosed cytomegalovirus status with high specificity and sensitivity in both the original and validation cohorts.

The chain has TRBV28 and TRBJ2-7; 7 nucleotides match TRBD1. Material: PBMCs. The TCR sequence derives from a man between 40 and 49 years old in good health and CMV-seropositive. The CDR3 loop is CASRATGKGYEQYF. The CDR3, as DNA: TGTGCCAGCAGAGCGACAGGGAAAGGGTACGAGCAGTACTTC. Together with reference TRBV28 and TRBJ2-7, the CDR3 gives the full variable domain: DVKVTQSSRYLVKRTGEKVFLECVQDMDHENMFWYRQDPGLGLRLIYFSYDVKMKEKGDIPEGYSVSREKKERFSLILESASTNQTSMYLCASRATGKGYEQYFGPGTRLTVT.